Sequencing of this T cell receptor beta chain was carried out in a study of cytomegalovirus exposure and HLA in healthy donors. Regarding the study as a whole: Rarity characterized most TCR sequences, yet some public TCRs appeared in many donors.

About this clone itself: Its antigen is unidentified.

PCR amplification relied on 60 Vbeta primers (plus 13 Jbeta primers). As originally analysed: Later, an analysis found about 77 million unique TCR beta chains, and 10 million to 11 million of these were shared. TCRdb's copy holds only in-frame clones and misses some; the assay was immunoSEQ multiplex PCR. V and J calls and clone size are as listed in that table; D and trimming were resolved from the DNA. Of 130,000 to 150,000 clones in the sample, around four fifths were seen once. Trimming stripped 1 base from V and 8 bases from J, with 8 bases between. In germline, CDR1 is DFQATT, CDR2 SNEGSKA (reference sequence). This CDR3 has 11 residues.

Sequencing was performed on PBMCs. The receptor's source is a boy aged 2 to 10 in good health and CMV-seronegative. V is TRBV20-1 and J is TRBJ1-1; no clear D gene. For the CDR3, the DNA is TGCAGTGCTAGAGTCCTGGCCGAAGCTTTCTTT. Its protein is CSARVLAEAFF.